These 20 T cell receptor beta chains were sequenced from one sample in a study of siplizumab effects on memory and regulatory T cells. Sequenced by immunoSEQ multiplex PCR; TCRdb stores in-frame clones only, minus some. The sample contains approximately 100,000 clones, 85% to 95% of which appear only once. The specimen was non-Treg CD4+ T cells sorted from blood. The receptor set was obtained from a human donor in good health.

Points on this clone: At the DNA level, this CDR3 is encoded by other sequences in the same sample as well. The rearrangement joins TRBV9 to TRBJ2-5; no clear D. Germline V gene lookup returns CDR1 SGDLS and CDR2 YYNGEE. CDR3 size: 13 residues. The V gene lost 5 bases and the J gene lost 0 bases, with 8 bases spanning the gap. For the CDR3, the DNA is TGTGCCAGCAGTGTGACGGACCAAGAGACCCAGTACTTC. As protein: CASSVTDQETQYF.

The chain couples TRBV5-1 to TRBJ2-2; TRBD1 agrees at 7 bases. The germline gives CDR1 SGHRS, CDR2 YFSETQ. There are 14 residues in the CDR3. The V gene end was trimmed by 1 base and the J gene end by 4 bases; junction bases not matched to a gene: 1. CDR3 amino acids: CASSLPGGTGELFF. DNA for the CDR3: TGCGCCAGCAGCTTGCCAGGGGGCACCGGGGAGCTGTTTTTT.

CDR3 protein: CASSDREADTQYF. The CDR3, as DNA: TGTGCCAGCAGCGACAGGGAGGCAGATACGCAGTATTTT. The gene calls are TRBV2 and TRBJ2-3; possible D gene TRBD1, 7 bases. V dropped 6 bases and J dropped 4 bases, with 11 bases sitting between them. Germline loops: CDR1 SNHLY, CDR2 FYNNEI. This CDR3 is built from 13 residues.

The chain combines TRBV7-2 with TRBJ2-7, with D maybe TRBD1 (6 bases). The CDR3 runs to 14 residues. V lost 5 bases and J lost 1, with 12 bases in between. The germline gives CDR1 SGHTA, CDR2 FQGNSA. The CDR3 sequence: CASSPDSLSYEQYF. CDR3 nucleotides: TGTGCCAGCAGCCCGGACAGCTTATCCTACGAGCAGTACTTC.

This clone was counted between two and nine times. The CDR3 spells CASSPPAGRGYGYTF. The DNA for the CDR3 is TGTGCCAGCAGCCCCCCGGCGGGCAGGGGGTATGGCTACACCTTC. J is TRBJ1-2 and V is TRBV9; TRBD1 agrees at 7 bases. The CDR3 runs 15 residues. Germline CDR1 is SGDLS and CDR2 is YYNGEE. J was trimmed by 5 bases and V by 4 bases; bases with no gene match: 11.

The chain uses TRBV7-9 and TRBJ2-1; D gene uncertain. Germline lookup yields CDR1 SEHNR and CDR2 FQNEAQ (reference sequence). The V end lost 5 bases, the J end lost 7 bases, and 12 bases lay between the germline ends. The CDR3 extends over 13 amino acids. The CDR3 reads CASSPPGRNEQFF. The CDR3 DNA is TGTGCCAGCAGCCCTCCCGGCCGAAATGAGCAGTTCTTC.

This clone has more than one count but fewer than ten. CDR3 region: CASGRQGGTEAFF. In DNA form, the CDR3 reads TGTGCTAGTGGTCGACAGGGGGGCACTGAAGCTTTCTTT. The chain employs TRBV12-5 and TRBJ1-1, with 9 bases matching TRBD1. CDR1 LGHNT and CDR2 FRNRAP come from the germline V gene. This CDR3 contains 13 residues. J was trimmed by 4 bases and V by 5 bases; bases with no gene match: 2.

This chain connects TRBV19 to TRBJ1-3; D is undetermined. Trimming pared 6 bases from V and 2 bases from J, leaving 8 bases between. This CDR3 comprises 13 residues. Per the germline V gene, CDR1 is LNHDA and CDR2 is SQIVND (reference sequence). CDR3 DNA: TGTGCCAGTAGACTGGCAGCTGGAAACACCATATATTTT. It yields the protein CASRLAAGNTIYF.

The chain recombines TRBV19 with TRBJ1-1; D might be TRBD1 (5 bases). With 5 bases removed from V and 2 bases from J, the gap between germline ends came to 9 bases. In germline, CDR1 is LNHDA, CDR2 SQIVND (reference sequence). This CDR3 contains 13 residues. The CDR3 DNA reads as TGTGCCAGTAGTTCCCAGGGTAACACTGAAGCTTTCTTT. Translating it yields CASSSQGNTEAFF. Filled out from reference TRBV19 and TRBJ1-1, the complete variable domain reads DGGITQSPKYLFRKEGQNVTLSCEQNLNHDAMYWYRQDPGQGLRLIYYSQIVNDFQKGDIAEGYSVSREKKESFPLTVTSAQKNPTAFYLCASSSQGNTEAFFGQGTRLTVV.

The chain carries TRBV6-5 and TRBJ1-2; D is unresolved. Germline assignment: CDR1 MNHEY and CDR2 SVGAGI. V was pared by 5 bases and J by 4 bases, with 14 bases between. The CDR3 loop spans 14 amino acids. In nucleotides, the CDR3 is TGTGCCAGCAGTCCCTCCCGGGGAAGCTATGGCTACACCTTC. Translating gives CASSPSRGSYGYTF.

The chain recombines TRBV29-1 with TRBJ1-1; possibly TRBD1 for D (5 bases). Germline values: CDR1 SQVTM, CDR2 ANQGSEA. The ends were cut back, 6 bases at V and 2 bases at J, with 16 bases in the middle. The CDR3 is 14 amino acids. CDR3 in amino acids: CSVVTGTTNTEAFF. Here the CDR3 DNA reads TGCAGCGTGGTTACCGGGACGACAAACACTGAAGCTTTCTTT.

The chain joins TRBV9 to TRBJ2-2, with no clear D. The CDR3 totals 14 residues. Trimming removed 0 bases from V and 2 bases from J, with 5 bases in between. The V gene's germline CDR1 is SGDLS and CDR2 YYNGEE. The CDR3 is CASSVGTNTGELFF. DNA for the CDR3: TGTGCCAGCAGCGTAGGCACCAACACCGGGGAGCTGTTTTTT. The complete variable domain, with remaining parts taken from reference TRBV9 and TRBJ2-2, reads DSGVTQTPKHLITATGQRVTLRCSPRSGDLSVYWYQQSLDQGLQFLIQYYNGEERAKGNILERFSAQQFPDLHSELNLSSLELGDSALYFCASSVGTNTGELFFGEGSRLTVL.

The rearrangement joins TRBV19 to TRBJ1-5; possible D gene TRBD1, 6 bases. In germline, CDR1 is LNHDA, CDR2 SQIVND (reference sequence). Deletions cut 0 bases from V and 0 bases from J, with 18 bases between. The CDR3 is made up of 19 amino acids. CDR3 nucleotide sequence: TGTGCCAGTAGTATAGATCGCCGGGACAAAGTCAATAGCAATCAGCCCCAGCATTTT. Its translation is CASSIDRRDKVNSNQPQHF.

This clone was seen only once. This chain links TRBV4-2 with TRBJ1-2, with TRBD1 as a possible D gene (5 bases). The V gene's germline CDR1 is LGHNA and CDR2 YNFKEQ. The ends were cut back, 1 base at V and 8 bases at J, with 20 bases in the middle. The length of the CDR3 is 16 residues. CDR3 sequence: CASSQGGGWVTIGYTF. CDR3 in DNA: TGTGCCAGCAGCCAAGGGGGCGGGTGGGTTACGATCGGCTACACCTTC.

This chain links TRBV19 with TRBJ1-1; TRBD1 is a possible D gene (6 bases). V gave up 8 bases and J gave up 4 bases, with 20 bases separating them. The CDR3 is 15 residues long. Looked up from germline, CDR1 is LNHDA and CDR2 is SQIVND (reference sequence). In DNA, the CDR3 is TGTGCCAGTTCCATTGGGGGCAGGGTTATCACTGAAGCTTTCTTT. It encodes CASSIGGRVITEAFF.

This clone appeared a few times. The chain carries TRBV30 and TRBJ1-1; a weak D match, TRBD1 (5 bases). This CDR3 has 16 amino acids. Per the germline V gene, CDR1 is GTSNPN and CDR2 is SVGIG (reference sequence). Between the trimmed V and J ends, which lost 0 bases and 3 bases, there was a span of 17 bases. The CDR3 region has the DNA TGTGCCTGGAGTGTAGCGTCAGGGAAAAGTTACACTGAAGCTTTCTTT. Amino acid sequence: CAWSVASGKSYTEAFF.

A word on this clone: Other DNA sequences in this sample translate to the same CDR3. The V gene is TRBV9, the J gene TRBJ1-1; no clear D gene. CDR3 length: 13 residues. Trimming stripped 0 bases from V and 0 bases from J, with 3 bases between. CDR1 SGDLS and CDR2 YYNGEE come from the germline V gene. This chain's CDR3 is CASSVEMNTEAFF. The CDR3, as DNA: TGTGCCAGCAGCGTAGAAATGAACACTGAAGCTTTCTTT.

This clone was counted between two and nine times. The chain uses TRBV19 and TRBJ2-7; 8 nucleotides align to TRBD1. This CDR3 is built from 13 residues. The V gene's germline CDR1 is LNHDA and CDR2 SQIVND (reference sequence). Unmatched junction bases numbered 8, after V lost 9 bases and J lost 4 bases. The CDR3 loop reads CASIGRGLYEQYF. CDR3 DNA: TGTGCCAGCATCGGCAGGGGGCTATACGAGCAGTACTTC.

The chain employs TRBV6-1 and TRBJ2-2, with a tentative D call TRBD1 (5 bases). This CDR3 contains 12 residues. CDR1 MNHNS and CDR2 SASEGT come from the germline V gene. Trimming left V 6 bases short and J 9 bases short, with 11 bases between. The CDR3 sequence: CASSPRGRELFF. CDR3 DNA sequence: TGTGCCAGCAGCCCAAGGGGCCGGGAGCTGTTTTTT.

This clone came up once. The gene calls are TRBV28 and TRBJ2-7; D might be TRBD1 (6 bases). The V gene lost 1 base and the J gene lost 6 bases, with 16 bases spanning the gap. The CDR3 spans 15 residues. The germline V gene encodes CDR1 MDHEN and CDR2 SYDVKM. CDR3 nucleotide sequence: TGTGCCAGCAGTTTATTTATCCAGGGGAGTGCCGAGCAGTACTTC. Amino acid sequence: CASSLFIQGSAEQYF.